These 21 T cell receptor beta chains originate from one sample sequenced in a study of CD8 T cells in Susac syndrome. Reverse transcription of roughly 0.45 to 1 ug RNA used random hexamers. TCRdb re-derived calls from the immunoSEQ multiplex PCR reads in MiXCR, one entry per CDR3 protein. The profile covers a few hundred thousand distinct CDR3 sequences, with 75% to 90% appearing a single time and roughly 0.1% taken by the ten largest. The sample consisted of CD8+ T cells from PBMCs. Receptor source: a human donor with multiple sclerosis.

The rearrangement joins TRBV3-1 to TRBJ1-2; D is ambiguous. Germline CDR1 is LGHDT and CDR2 is YNNKEL (reference sequence). The CDR3 has 14 amino acids. The germline V and J ends were trimmed by 4 bases and 2 bases, with 11 bases remaining between them. Here the CDR3 reads CASSRVGYNYGYTF. As DNA, the CDR3 is TGTGCCAGCAGCCGGGTGGGCTACAACTATGGCTACACCTTC.

The chain has TRBV6-1 and TRBJ2-3; 12 bases align to TRBD2. The CDR3 covers 17 residues. V was clipped by 6 bases and J by 5 bases; unmatched bases: 12. Germline assignment: CDR1 MNHNS and CDR2 SASEGT. This chain's CDR3 is CASSPRLAGEDGDTQYF. CDR3 nucleotide sequence: TGTGCCAGCAGCCCCCGACTAGCGGGGGAGGACGGAGATACGCAGTATTTT.

The rearrangement joins TRBV4-1 to TRBJ2-7; the D gene is possibly TRBD1 (5 bases). The CDR3 consists of 16 residues. The V gene's germline CDR1 is MGHRA and CDR2 YSYEKL. V shed 0 bases and J shed 2 bases, with 14 bases lying between them. The CDR3 spells CASSQDALEGAYEQYF. CDR3 DNA sequence: TGCGCCAGCAGCCAAGATGCGTTGGAAGGGGCCTACGAGCAGTACTTC.

This rearrangement joins TRBV6-5 to TRBJ2-7; 9 bases line up with TRBD1. The V gene end was trimmed by 8 bases and the J gene end by 3 bases; junction bases not matched to a gene: 2. The CDR3 sequence is 12 residues long. Germline assignment: CDR1 MNHEY and CDR2 SVGAGI. This CDR3 is CASGTGNYEQYF. CDR3 nucleotides: TGTGCCAGCGGGACAGGGAACTACGAGCAGTACTTC.

The chain recombines TRBV19 with TRBJ2-1; TRBD2 matches at 7 bases. Trimming at V came to 0 bases and at J to 0 bases, leaving 8 bases not matched to a gene. This CDR3 spans 18 amino acids. Germline CDR1 and CDR2: LNHDA and SQIVND (reference sequence). The CDR3 nucleotides read TGTGCCAGTAGTATAGATCGTTTGAGCGGGAACTCCTACAATGAGCAGTTCTTC. The encoded protein is CASSIDRLSGNSYNEQFF.

This chain uses TRBV9 with TRBJ1-5; a possible D gene is TRBD1 (5 bases). V was cut by 8 bases and J by 4 bases, with 13 bases left in between. CDR1 is SGDLS and CDR2 is YYNGEE in the germline V gene. The CDR3 spans 13 residues. CDR3 residues: CASSRQPNQPQHF. DNA for the CDR3: TGTGCCAGTAGCCGACAGCCTAATCAGCCCCAGCATTTT. Full variable domain (remainder filled in from reference TRBV9 and TRBJ1-5): DSGVTQTPKHLITATGQRVTLRCSPRSGDLSVYWYQQSLDQGLQFLIQYYNGEERAKGNILERFSAQQFPDLHSELNLSSLELGDSALYFCASSRQPNQPQHFGDGTRLSIL.

V and J are TRBV19 and TRBJ1-5; D ambiguous. Trimming shortened V by 7 bases and J by 5 bases, and 9 bases separated the two germline ends. Per germline, CDR1 LNHDA and CDR2 SQIVND (reference sequence). This CDR3 is 12 amino acids long. CDR3 amino acids: CASMDLHQPQHF. In DNA, the CDR3 is TGTGCCAGTATGGACTTGCATCAGCCCCAGCATTTT.

The chain has TRBV28 and TRBJ2-1; 7 bases are a match to TRBD1. CDR1 is MDHEN and CDR2 is SYDVKM in the germline V gene. After removal of 5 bases from V and 4 bases from J, the junction contained 2 bases not matched to a gene. CDR3 length: 13 amino acids. The CDR3 region has the DNA TGTGCCAGCAGTCCGGGACAGTACAATGAGCAGTTCTTC. Protein sequence: CASSPGQYNEQFF.

The rearrangement joins TRBV5-1 to TRBJ1-3, with 8 bases fitting TRBD1. CDR1 and CDR2 from the germline V gene are SGHRS and YFSETQ. Unmatched junction bases numbered 20, after V lost 2 bases and J lost 4 bases. The CDR3 consists of 20 residues. As DNA, the CDR3 is TGCGCCAGCAGCTTAAGTTGGGCTACAGGGGGAGAACGGTCCGGAAACACCATATATTTT. It encodes CASSLSWATGGERSGNTIYF.

The rearrangement uses TRBV7-6 and TRBJ1-3; D may be TRBD1 (6 bases). The V end was cut by 1 base, the J end by 0 bases, with 13 bases between. This CDR3 comprises 17 residues. Germline V CDR1 and CDR2: SGHVS, FNYEAQ. The DNA of the CDR3 is TGTGCCAGCAGCTTAGGCTGGGGGCCCAGCTCTGGAAACACCATATATTTT. Translation: CASSLGWGPSSGNTIYF.

The chain has TRBV27 and TRBJ1-4; 7 bases fit TRBD1. Germline CDR1 and CDR2: MNHEY and SMNVEV (reference sequence). J gave up 7 bases and V 3 bases, and 11 bases lay outside the gene matches. The CDR3 has 16 amino acids. In DNA form, the CDR3 reads TGTGCCAGCAGTTTCCTCCCAGGGGGTTCTAGTGAAAAACTGTTTTTT. Its protein is CASSFLPGGSSEKLFF.

This chain uses TRBV30 with TRBJ1-2, with D possibly TRBD1 on 6 matching bases. This CDR3 comprises 14 residues. V lost 0 bases, J lost 2 bases, and 10 bases lay in between. The germline CDR1 and CDR2 sequences are GTSNPN and SVGIG (reference sequence). Here the CDR3 DNA reads TGTGCCTGGAGTGTAGGGAGGGGGAACTATGGCTACACCTTC. As protein: CAWSVGRGNYGYTF. The variable domain in full, completed from reference TRBV30 and TRBJ1-2, reads SQTIHQWPATLVQPVGSPLSLECTVEGTSNPNLYWYRQAAGRGLQLLFYSVGIGQISSEVPQNLSASRPQDRQFILSSKKLLLSDSGFYLCAWSVGRGNYGYTFGSGTRLTVV.

The chain joins TRBV30 to TRBJ1-3, with D maybe TRBD1 (5 bases). CDR1 GTSNPN and CDR2 SVGIG come from the germline V gene (reference sequence). The CDR3 runs 19 residues. V shed 4 bases and J shed 2 bases, with 27 bases lying between them. The CDR3 reads CAWTSIRDPRIGPGNTIYF. CDR3 sequence (DNA): TGTGCCTGGACCAGCATCCGGGACCCACGGATCGGGCCTGGAAACACCATATATTTT.

This chain uses TRBV18 with TRBJ2-7; D gene uncertain. The CDR3 covers 15 residues. Germline loops: CDR1 KGHSH, CDR2 LQKENI. The V end lost 2 bases, the J end lost 3 bases, and 14 bases lay between the germline ends. The CDR3 DNA sequence: TGTGCCAGCTCACCAAGGCTTAGCAGATTCTACGAGCAGTACTTC. The encoded protein is CASSPRLSRFYEQYF.

This chain joins TRBV10-3 and TRBJ2-7, with D tentatively TRBD1 (5 bases). V dropped 4 bases and J dropped 4 bases, with 17 bases sitting between them. The CDR3 totals 15 residues. Per the germline V gene, CDR1 is ENHRY and CDR2 is SYGVKD. The CDR3 bases are TGTGCCATCAGTGGGCTCCAGGGTGGAGAATACGAGCAGTACTTC. Its protein is CAISGLQGGEYEQYF.

In this sample, this clonotype turned up once. The rearrangement joins TRBV19 to TRBJ2-7, with 7 nucleotides matching TRBD1. With 5 bases clipped from V and 3 bases from J, the junction kept 7 bases outside the gene matches. This CDR3 is built from 14 residues. Germline loops: CDR1 LNHDA, CDR2 SQIVND (reference sequence). Here the CDR3 reads CASSYGQVDYEQYF. CDR3 nucleotides: TGTGCCAGTAGTTATGGACAGGTAGACTACGAGCAGTACTTC.

This chain joins TRBV20-1 and TRBJ1-1, with unresolved D. V was trimmed by 0 bases and J by 1 base, leaving 9 bases between them. This CDR3 region has 14 residues. Germline CDR1 reads DFQATT; CDR2 reads SNEGSKA (reference sequence). The CDR3 sequence is CSARDNPGNTEAFF. CDR3 DNA: TGCAGTGCTAGAGATAACCCGGGGAACACTGAAGCTTTCTTT.

The genes are TRBV7-9 and TRBJ2-2; 7 positions match TRBD1. Germline V lookup: CDR1 SEHNR, CDR2 FQNEAQ (reference sequence). J was trimmed by 6 bases and V by 7 bases; bases with no gene match: 8. The length of the CDR3 is 14 residues. CDR3 nucleotides: TGTGCCAGCATTTCGCAGGGGGTATCCGGGGAGCTGTTTTTT. This translates into CASISQGVSGELFF.

Of note for this clonotype: One junction end does not reproduce the germline sequence, and a read error may be involved. The chain recombines TRBV27 with TRBJ2-1; TRBD1 aligns across 8 bases. The germline V gene has CDR1 MNHEY and CDR2 SMNVEV (reference sequence). The CDR3 runs to 14 residues. The CDR3: CASIYRGAYNEQFF. DNA for the CDR3: TGTGCCAGCATTTACAGGGGGGCCTATAATGAGCAGTTCTTC.

This chain joins TRBV2 and TRBJ2-1; 10 nucleotides align to TRBD1. The J segment lost 5 bases and the V segment lost 6 bases, leaving 7 bases of the junction unmatched. This CDR3 has 15 amino acids. Per germline, CDR1 SNHLY and CDR2 FYNNEI. This CDR3 reads CASREWDRGNNEQFF. CDR3 sequence (DNA): TGTGCCAGCAGGGAATGGGACAGGGGAAACAATGAGCAGTTCTTC.

The rearrangement joins TRBV5-1 to TRBJ2-7; TRBD1 agrees at 10 bases. Germline values: CDR1 SGHRS, CDR2 YFSETQ. The CDR3 sequence is 15 residues long. V shed 4 bases, J shed 5 bases, and the junction held 9 bases outside the gene matches. The CDR3 sequence: CASSPAGQGWDEQYF. The CDR3 bases are TGCGCCAGCAGCCCGGCGGGACAGGGGTGGGACGAGCAGTACTTC.